The entry below describes one T cell receptor beta chain. Its antigen is still unknown. The method was immunoSEQ multiplex PCR; TCRdb's version includes in-frame clones alone and lacks a portion of them. The table has 65,000 to 90,000 clones, roughly 90% seen once; the top ten hold over 2%. The CDR3 is 17 amino acids. Trimming left V 1 base short and J 0 bases short, with 13 bases between. Germline CDR1 reads SGHVS; CDR2 reads FNYEAQ. The sample is drawn from a study of OX40 agonist ivuxolimab in advanced cancers. The overall study: A partial response was reached by three patients: one with hepatocellular carcinoma and two with cutaneous melanoma. Study conclusions and caveats: There was clonal expansion of CD4+ and CD8+ blood T cells by week 6 at 0.1 to 3.0 mg/kg.

Autoimmune disease history or systemic immunosuppression barred patients. On cycle 4 day 1 and cycle 7 day 1, as well as at baseline, blood was sampled. The receptor was isolated from an adult with an advanced solid tumor such as melanoma, head and neck, liver or kidney cancer. The sequenced sample was CD4+ or CD8+ T cells sorted from blood, obtained in a trial of the OX40 agonist ivuxolimab. The chain joins TRBV7-6 to TRBJ1-3; D is ambiguous. The CDR3, as DNA: TGTGCCAGCAGCTTAGTGTCCCGCAGGAGCTCTGGAAACACCATATATTTT. Translation gives CASSLVSRRSSGNTIYF.